This T cell receptor (beta chain) was documented in a study of shared T cell receptors in the human thymus. The CDR3 is 15 residues long. Germline CDR1 is LNHDA and CDR2 is SQIVND (reference sequence). With V trimmed by 3 bases and J by 5 bases, 8 bases remained unmatched. TCRdb keeps only in-frame clones here, not all; method: immunoSEQ multiplex PCR. The repertoire holds hundreds of thousands of clones, with more than 70% as singletons. The sample was also linked to a second study, of human thymus T cells.

This TCR was recovered from a boy younger than two with a congenital heart defect. The chain recombines TRBV19 with TRBJ2-5; 8 nucleotides match TRBD1. The sample was thymocytes. CDR3 residues: CASSINQGAGETQYF. In DNA, the CDR3 is TGTGCCAGTAGTATCAATCAGGGGGCCGGGGAGACCCAGTACTTC. The entire variable domain, with the rest obtained from reference TRBV19 and TRBJ2-5, is as follows: DGGITQSPKYLFRKEGQNVTLSCEQNLNHDAMYWYRQDPGQGLRLIYYSQIVNDFQKGDIAEGYSVSREKKESFPLTVTSAQKNPTAFYLCASSINQGAGETQYFGPGTRLLVL.